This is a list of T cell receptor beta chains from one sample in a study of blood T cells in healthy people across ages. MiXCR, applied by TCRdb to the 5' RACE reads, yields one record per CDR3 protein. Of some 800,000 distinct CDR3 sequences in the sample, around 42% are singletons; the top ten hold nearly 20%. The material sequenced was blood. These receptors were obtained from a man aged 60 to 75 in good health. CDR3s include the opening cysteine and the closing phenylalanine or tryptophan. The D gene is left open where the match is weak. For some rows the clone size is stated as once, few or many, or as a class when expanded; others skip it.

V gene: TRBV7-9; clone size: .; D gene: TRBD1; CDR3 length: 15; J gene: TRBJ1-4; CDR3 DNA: TGTGCCAGCAGCTCCAAGGGACAGGGTAGTGAAAAACTGTTTTTT; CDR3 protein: CASSSKGQGSEKLFF
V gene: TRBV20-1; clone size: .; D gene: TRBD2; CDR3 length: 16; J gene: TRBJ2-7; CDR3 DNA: TGCAGTGCCAGACTAGCGGGGGTAAAGAGCTCCTACGAGCAGTACTTC; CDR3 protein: CSARLAGVKSSYEQYF
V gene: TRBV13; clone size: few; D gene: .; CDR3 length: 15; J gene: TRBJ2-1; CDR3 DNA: TGTGCCAGCAGCCCAAAGGGAGGAGGCTACAATGAGCAGTTCTTC; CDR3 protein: CASSPKGGGYNEQFF
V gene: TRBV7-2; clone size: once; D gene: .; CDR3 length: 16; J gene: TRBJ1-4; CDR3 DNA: TGTGCCAGCAGCCCGAACCGGGCCCGAGTGGGGGAAAAACTGTTTTTT; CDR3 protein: CASSPNRARVGEKLFF
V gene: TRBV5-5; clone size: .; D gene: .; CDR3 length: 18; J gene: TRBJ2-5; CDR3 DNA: TGTGCCAGCAGCTTGACTTCCCGGGGGCCGGGGCACCAAGAGACCCAGTACTTC; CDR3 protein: CASSLTSRGPGHQETQYF
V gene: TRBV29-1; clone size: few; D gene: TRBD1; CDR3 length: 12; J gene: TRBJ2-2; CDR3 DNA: TGCAGCGTTGCGAGGGGGCCCGGGGAGCTGTTTTTT; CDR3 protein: CSVARGPGELFF
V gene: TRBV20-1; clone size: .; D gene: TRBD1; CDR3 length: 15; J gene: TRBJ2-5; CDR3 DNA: TGCAGTGCTAGGTCGACCAAGGACAGGATAGAGACCCAGTACTTC; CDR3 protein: CSARSTKDRIETQYF
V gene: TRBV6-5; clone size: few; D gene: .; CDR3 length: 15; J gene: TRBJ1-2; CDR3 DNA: TGTGCCAGCAGTTACTCGATGGGCCAGGGCTATGGCTACACCTTC; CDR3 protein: CASSYSMGQGYGYTF
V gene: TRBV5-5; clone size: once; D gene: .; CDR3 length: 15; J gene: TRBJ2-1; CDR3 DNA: TGTGCCAGCAGCTGGGGCGCAGGGACCTACAATGAGCAGTTCTTC; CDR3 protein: CASSWGAGTYNEQFF
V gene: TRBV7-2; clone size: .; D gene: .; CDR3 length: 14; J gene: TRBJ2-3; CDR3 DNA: TGTGCCAGCAGCTTAGCGGGCAGTAGGACCAAGCAGTATTTT; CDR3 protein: CASSLAGSRTKQYF
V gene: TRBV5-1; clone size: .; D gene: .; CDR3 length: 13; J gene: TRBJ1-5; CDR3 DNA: TGCGCCAGCAGCACGGGAGAGAATCAGCCCCAGCATTTT; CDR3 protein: CASSTGENQPQHF
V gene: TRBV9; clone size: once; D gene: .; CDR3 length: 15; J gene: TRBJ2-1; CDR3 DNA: TGTGCCAGCAGCGTGGATCGAAGCCCCTACAATGAGCAGTTCTTC; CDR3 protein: CASSVDRSPYNEQFF
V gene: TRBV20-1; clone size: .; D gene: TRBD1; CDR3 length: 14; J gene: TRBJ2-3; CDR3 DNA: TGCAGTGCTCTACAGGGGGCAAACACAGATACGCAGTATTTT; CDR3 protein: CSALQGANTDTQYF
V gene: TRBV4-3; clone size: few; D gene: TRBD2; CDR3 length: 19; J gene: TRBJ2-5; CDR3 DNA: TGCGCCAGCAGCCCCCGCCCAACGACTAGCGGGGGGACCCAAGAGACCCAGTACTTC; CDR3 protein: CASSPRPTTSGGTQETQYF
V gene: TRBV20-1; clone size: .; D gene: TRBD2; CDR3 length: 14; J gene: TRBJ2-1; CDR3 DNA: TGCAGTGCTACTAGCGGGGGGGCGCGAAATGAGCAGTTCTTC; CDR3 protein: CSATSGGARNEQFF
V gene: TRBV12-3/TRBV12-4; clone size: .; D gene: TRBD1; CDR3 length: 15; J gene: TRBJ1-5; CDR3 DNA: TGTGCCAGCAGTTTAGGCTGGACAGGGGATCAGCCCCAGCATTTT; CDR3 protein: CASSLGWTGDQPQHF
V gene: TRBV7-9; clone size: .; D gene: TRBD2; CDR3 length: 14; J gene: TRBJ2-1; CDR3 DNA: TGTGCCAGCAGCCGCGGGGGGCCGGGTCGTGAGCAGTTCTTC; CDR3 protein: CASSRGGPGREQFF
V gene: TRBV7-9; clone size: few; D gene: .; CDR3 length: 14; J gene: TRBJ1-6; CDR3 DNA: TGTGCCAGCAGCTTCGGACGGGATAATTCACCCCTCCACTTT; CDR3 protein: CASSFGRDNSPLHF
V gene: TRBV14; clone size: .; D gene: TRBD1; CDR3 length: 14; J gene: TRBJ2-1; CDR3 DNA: TGTGCCAGCAGCCCCGGCACAGGGGGCCCCGGCAGGTTCTTC; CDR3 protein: CASSPGTGGPGRFF
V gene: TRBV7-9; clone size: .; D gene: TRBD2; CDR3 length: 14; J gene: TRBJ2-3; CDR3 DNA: TGTGCCAGCAGCTTAACTAGCGGCTCGGATACGCAGTATTTT; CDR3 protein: CASSLTSGSDTQYF
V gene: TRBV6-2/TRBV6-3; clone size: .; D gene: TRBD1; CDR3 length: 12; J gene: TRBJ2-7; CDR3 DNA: TGTGCCACCAGGACAGGGGGTAACGAGCAGTACTTC; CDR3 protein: CATRTGGNEQYF
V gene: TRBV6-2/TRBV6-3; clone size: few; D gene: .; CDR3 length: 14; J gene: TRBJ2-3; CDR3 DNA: TGTGCCAGCAGTTACCTCCGATTGACCTCTACGCAGTATTTT; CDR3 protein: CASSYLRLTSTQYF
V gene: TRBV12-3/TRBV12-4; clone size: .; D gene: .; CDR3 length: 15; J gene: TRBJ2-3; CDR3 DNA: TGTGCCAGCAGTTTCGGGCATCCTAGCACAGATACGCAGTATTTT; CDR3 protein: CASSFGHPSTDTQYF
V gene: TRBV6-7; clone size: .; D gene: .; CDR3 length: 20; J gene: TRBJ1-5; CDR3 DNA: TGTGCCAGCAGTTATAGGACAGCTTCAAGGGGTTGTCTAATCGCCCAGCCCCAGCATTTT; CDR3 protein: CASSYRTASRGCLIAQPQHF
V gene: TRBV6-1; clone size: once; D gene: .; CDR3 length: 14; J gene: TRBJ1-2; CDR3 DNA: TGTGCCAGCAGTGCCGGGGGCCAGGACTATGGCTACACCTTC; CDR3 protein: CASSAGGQDYGYTF
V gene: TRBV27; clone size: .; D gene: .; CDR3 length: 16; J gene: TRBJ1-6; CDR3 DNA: TGTGCCAGCAGTTTAAGGGGAAGCTCCTATAATTCACCCCTCCACTTT; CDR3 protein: CASSLRGSSYNSPLHF
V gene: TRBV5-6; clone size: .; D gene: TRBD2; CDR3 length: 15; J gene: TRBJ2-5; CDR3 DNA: TGTGCCAGCAGCTCGGGGGGGAAGGGATTGGAGACCCAGTACTTC; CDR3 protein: CASSSGGKGLETQYF
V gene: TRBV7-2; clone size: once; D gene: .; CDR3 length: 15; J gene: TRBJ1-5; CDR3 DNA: TGTGCCAGCAGCTTAGTCGGACAGAGCAATCAGCCCCAGCATTTT; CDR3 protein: CASSLVGQSNQPQHF
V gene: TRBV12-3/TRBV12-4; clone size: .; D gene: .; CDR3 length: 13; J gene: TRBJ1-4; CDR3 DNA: TGTGCCAGCAGCGAGGGGGGGGGTGTAAAACTGTTTTTT; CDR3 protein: CASSEGGGVKLFF
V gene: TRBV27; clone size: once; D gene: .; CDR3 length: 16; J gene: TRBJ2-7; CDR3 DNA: TGTGCCAGCAGTTTAACCGGGCCGATGGGTCCGTACGAGCAGTACTTC; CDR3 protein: CASSLTGPMGPYEQYF
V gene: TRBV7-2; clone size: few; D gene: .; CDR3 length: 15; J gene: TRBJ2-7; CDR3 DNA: TGTGCCAGCAGCCCATGGGGAACTAGCAGCTACGAGCAGTACTTC; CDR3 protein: CASSPWGTSSYEQYF
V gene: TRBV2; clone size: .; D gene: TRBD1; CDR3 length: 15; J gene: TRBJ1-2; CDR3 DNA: TGTGCCAGCAGACAATTGGACAGGGGCTCCCATGGCTACACCTTC; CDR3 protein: CASRQLDRGSHGYTF
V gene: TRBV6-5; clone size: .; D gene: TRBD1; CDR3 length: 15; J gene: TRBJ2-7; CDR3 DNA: TGTGCCAGCAAACAGACAGGGTCCGGAGCCTACGAGCAGTACTTC; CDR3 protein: CASKQTGSGAYEQYF
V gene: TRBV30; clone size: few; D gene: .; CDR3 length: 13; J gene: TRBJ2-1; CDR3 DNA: TGTGCCTGGAGCCCTGGATTTGGGAATGAGCAGTTCTTC; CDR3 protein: CAWSPGFGNEQFF
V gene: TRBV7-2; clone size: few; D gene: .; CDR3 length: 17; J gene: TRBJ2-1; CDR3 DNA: TGTGCCAGCAGCTTAGAGACCGGGACTCACTTCTACAATGAGCAGTTCTTC; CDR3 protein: CASSLETGTHFYNEQFF
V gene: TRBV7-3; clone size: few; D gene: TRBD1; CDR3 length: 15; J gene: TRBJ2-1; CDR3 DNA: TGTGCCAGCAGCCCCGGGACAGGGATCAACAATGAGCAGTTCTTC; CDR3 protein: CASSPGTGINNEQFF
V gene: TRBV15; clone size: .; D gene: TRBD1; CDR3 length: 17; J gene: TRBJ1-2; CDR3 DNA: TGTGCCACCAGCAGACCCACCACAGGGGTTAACCTCTATGGCTACACCTTC; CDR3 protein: CATSRPTTGVNLYGYTF
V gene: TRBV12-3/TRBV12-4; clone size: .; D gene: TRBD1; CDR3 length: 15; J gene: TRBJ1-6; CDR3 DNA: TGTGCCAGCAGCAAGACAGGGGCAAAGAATTCACCCCTCCACTTT; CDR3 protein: CASSKTGAKNSPLHF
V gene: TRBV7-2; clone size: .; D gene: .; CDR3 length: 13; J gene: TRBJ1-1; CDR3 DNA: TGTGCCAGCAGCGCGCAGGTGGGCACTGAAGCTTTCTTT; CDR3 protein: CASSAQVGTEAFF
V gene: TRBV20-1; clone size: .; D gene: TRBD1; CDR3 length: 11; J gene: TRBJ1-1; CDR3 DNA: TGCAGTGCCGGGCCGGGACAGGAAGCTTTCTTT; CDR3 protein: CSAGPGQEAFF
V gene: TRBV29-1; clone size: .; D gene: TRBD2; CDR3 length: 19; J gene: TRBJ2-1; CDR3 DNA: TGCAGCGTTGATAGAAGGGGACTAGCGGGGGGGACCTCCTACAATGAGCAGTTCTTC; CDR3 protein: CSVDRRGLAGGTSYNEQFF
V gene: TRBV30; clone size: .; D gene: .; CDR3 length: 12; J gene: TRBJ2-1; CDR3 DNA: TGTGCCTGGAAGGGCAACTACAATGAGCAGTTCTTC; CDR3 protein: CAWKGNYNEQFF
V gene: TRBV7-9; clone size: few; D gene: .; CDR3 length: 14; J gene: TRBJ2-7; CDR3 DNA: TGTGCCAGCAGCTTAGGAGGGGGGCGAAACGAGCAGTACTTC; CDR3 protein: CASSLGGGRNEQYF
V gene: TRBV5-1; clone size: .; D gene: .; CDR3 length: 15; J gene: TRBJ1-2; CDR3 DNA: TGCGCCAGCAGCTTGGCGGGCAGAACCAACTATGGCTACACCTTC; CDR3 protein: CASSLAGRTNYGYTF
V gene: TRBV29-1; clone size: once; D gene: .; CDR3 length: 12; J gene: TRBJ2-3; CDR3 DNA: TGCAGCGTTGGTAGGGGCTTAGATACGCAGTATTTT; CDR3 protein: CSVGRGLDTQYF
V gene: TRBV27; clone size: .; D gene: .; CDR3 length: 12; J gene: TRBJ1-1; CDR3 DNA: TGTGCCAGCAGTTTGCCCGGTGGGGGAGCTTTCTTT; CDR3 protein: CASSLPGGGAFF
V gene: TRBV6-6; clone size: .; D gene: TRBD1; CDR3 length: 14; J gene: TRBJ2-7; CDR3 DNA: TGTGCCAGCAATACGGGACAGAAGAACTACGAGCAGTACTTC; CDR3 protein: CASNTGQKNYEQYF
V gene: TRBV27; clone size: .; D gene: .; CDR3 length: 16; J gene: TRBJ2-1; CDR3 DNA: TGTGCCAGCAGTCTCCAAGGGGGAGGCTCCTACAATGAGCAGTTCTTC; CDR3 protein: CASSLQGGGSYNEQFF
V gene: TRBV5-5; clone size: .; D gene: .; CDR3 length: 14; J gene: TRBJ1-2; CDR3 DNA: TGTGCCAGCAGCTTGGCCGCGGAAAACTATGGCTACACCTTC; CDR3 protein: CASSLAAENYGYTF
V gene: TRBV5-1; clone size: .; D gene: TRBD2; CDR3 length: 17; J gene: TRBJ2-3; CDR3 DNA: TGCGCCAGCAGCCCTGGTACGGCGGGGGGCCTACCAGATACGCAGTATTTT; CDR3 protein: CASSPGTAGGLPDTQYF
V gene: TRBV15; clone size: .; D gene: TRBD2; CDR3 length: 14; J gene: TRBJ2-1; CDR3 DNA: TGTGCCACCAGCAGAGTCTCTAGCGGGAATGAGCAGTTCTTC; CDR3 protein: CATSRVSSGNEQFF
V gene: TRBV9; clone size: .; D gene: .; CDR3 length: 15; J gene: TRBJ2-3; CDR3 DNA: TGTGCCAGCAGCGTAGGTAGGGATAGCACAGATACGCAGTATTTT; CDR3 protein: CASSVGRDSTDTQYF
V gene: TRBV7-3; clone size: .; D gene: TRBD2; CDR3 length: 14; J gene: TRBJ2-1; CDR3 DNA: TGTGCCAGCAGCGAACGGACTAGCGGGGGTGAGCAGTTCTTC; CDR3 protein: CASSERTSGGEQFF
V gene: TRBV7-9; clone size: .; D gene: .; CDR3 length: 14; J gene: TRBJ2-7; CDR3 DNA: TGTGCCAGCAGCCACAAGAGCTCCTACAATGAGCAGTACTTC; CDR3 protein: CASSHKSSYNEQYF